Listed here is a single T cell receptor beta chain. The entry originates in a study of blood T cells in healthy people across ages. Then a second PCR, running roughly 7 to 11 cycles, was carried out with a sample-barcoded 5' primer and a J-beta primer mix. TCRdb ran MiXCR on the 5' RACE reads and lists one entry per CDR3 protein. The sample has over a million distinct CDR3 sequences, roughly 59% seen once. The TCR was taken from a man younger than 30 in good health. The sequenced sample was blood.

The CDR3 reads CASSSPGGDTQYF. DNA for the CDR3: TGTGCCAGCAGCTCCCCTGGGGGAGATACGCAGTATTTT. The chain is built from TRBV7-8 and TRBJ2-3; the D gene could be TRBD1 or TRBD2 (5 bases each). Looked up from germline, CDR1 is SGHVS and CDR2 is FQNEAQ. V was pared by 4 bases and J by 5 bases, with 10 bases between. The CDR3 totals 13 residues.